The 2 T cell receptor beta chains in this list originate from one sample, sequenced in a study of T cells in localized non-small cell lung cancer. Here immunoSEQ multiplex PCR was the method, and the copy in TCRdb shows in-frame clones only, minus some. The data hold several thousand clones, with 15% observed a single time. The source material was normal lung tissue next to the tumor, sampled before any cancer treatment. These receptors were obtained from a male donor aged 60 or over with stage II squamous cell lung carcinoma.

The DNA of the CDR3 is TGTGCCAGCAGCTTAGTCGGACCCGCTATGAACACTGAAGCTTTCTTT. It yields the protein CASSLVGPAMNTEAFF. V is TRBV11-3 and J is TRBJ1-1, with D unclear. Between the trimmed V and J ends, which lost 1 base and 0 bases, there was a span of 12 bases. Per germline, CDR1 SGHNT and CDR2 YENEEA. This CDR3 is built from 16 residues.

This sequence joins TRBV23-1 and TRBJ1-4; a weak D match, TRBD1 (5 bases). TRBV23-1 is identified as an open reading frame with a role that is uncertain. This CDR3 has 13 residues. The ends were cut back, 8 bases at V and 6 bases at J, with 13 bases in the middle. This CDR3 is CASPSRVYEKLFF. Here the CDR3 DNA reads TGCGCCAGCCCCAGCAGGGTTTATGAAAAACTGTTTTTT.